One sample yielded the 3 T cell receptor beta chains listed below, sequenced in a study of blood T cell repertoires in COVID-19. The assay was immunoSEQ multiplex PCR, and TCRdb's table has in-frame clones only and misses some. The sample carries 130,000 to 150,000 clones, 79% recorded once. The specimen sequenced was peripheral blood. The receptors originated from a man in his fifties or sixties with acute or convalescent COVID-19.

This clone is a singleton in its sample. The chain combines TRBV2 with TRBJ2-5, with 11 bases matching TRBD2. CDR1 is SNHLY and CDR2 is FYNNEI in the germline V gene. CDR3 size: 15 residues. Trimming removed 5 bases from V and 2 bases from J; junction bases left unmatched: 4. CDR3 residues: CASSRLAGWQETQYF. The DNA for the CDR3 is TGTGCCAGCAGTAGACTAGCGGGGTGGCAAGAGACCCAGTACTTC.

The V gene is TRBV10-2, the J gene TRBJ1-1, with D unresolved. Germline CDR1 reads WSHSY; CDR2 reads SAAADI. The CDR3 consists of 13 residues. V lost 6 bases, J lost 1 base, and 9 bases lay in between. The chain's CDR3 is CASSITWNTEAFF. For the CDR3, the DNA is TGCGCCAGCAGCATTACATGGAACACTGAAGCTTTCTTT.

J is TRBJ2-5 and V is TRBV29-1; D is ambiguous. CDR1 is SQVTM and CDR2 is ANQGSEA in the germline V gene. Trimming took 6 bases from V and 2 from J, leaving 10 bases between them. This CDR3 has 12 amino acids. The CDR3 DNA reads TGCAGCGTCGACGCAGGTCAAGAGACCCAGTACTTC. Its protein is CSVDAGQETQYF.